What follows are 20 T cell receptor beta chains derived from one specimen sequenced in a study of control samples from healthy donors and cancer patients. Assay used: immunoSEQ multiplex PCR; TCRdb lists only in-frame clones, some missing. The sample lists around 110,000 clones; 80% to 90% were seen once. Sequences were obtained from PBMCs. Source of these receptors: a woman between 50 and 59 years old with colorectal cancer.

The chain couples TRBV9 to TRBJ2-7, with 8 bases identical to TRBD1. The CDR3 covers 14 residues. The V segment lost 0 bases and the J segment 3 bases; nucleotides outside the gene matches: 2. Per germline, CDR1 SGDLS and CDR2 YYNGEE. CDR3 DNA sequence: TGTGCCAGCAGCGTAGGGACAGGGTTCTACGAGCAGTACTTC. Its translation: CASSVGTGFYEQYF.

The chain joins TRBV24-1 to TRBJ2-1; 12 bases align to TRBD2. The trim removed 3 bases at V and 8 bases at J, leaving 4 bases unmatched. Germline loops: CDR1 KGHDR, CDR2 SFDVKD. The CDR3 covers 15 residues. The CDR3: CATSDETSGGDEQFF. The DNA for the CDR3 is TGTGCCACCAGTGATGAGACTAGCGGGGGCGATGAGCAGTTCTTC.

This chain uses TRBV9 with TRBJ1-2; TRBD1 agrees at 7 bases. The CDR3 has 14 amino acids. V lost 4 bases to trimming and J lost 5 bases; unmatched junction nucleotides: 8. Per the germline V gene, CDR1 is SGDLS and CDR2 is YYNGEE. CDR3 loop: CASSIGTDDYGYTF. The CDR3 DNA is TGTGCCAGCAGCATAGGGACAGATGATTATGGCTACACCTTC.

The chain employs TRBV5-1 and TRBJ2-1, with D possibly being TRBD1 (5 bases). Germline-derived CDR1 and CDR2 are SGHRS and YFSETQ. Trimming pared 5 bases from V and 0 bases from J, leaving 9 bases between. This CDR3 has 14 amino acids. CDR3 DNA: TGCGCCAGCAGGACAGACAGCTCCTACAATGAGCAGTTCTTC. Translating it yields CASRTDSSYNEQFF.

For the CDR3, the DNA is TGTGCCAGCAGGCCAATACGGGAGTTCACCGGGGAGCTGTTTTTT. Translating it yields CASRPIREFTGELFF. The chain couples TRBV11-2 to TRBJ2-2; D perhaps matches TRBD2 (6 bases). Germline V CDR1 and CDR2: SGHAT, FQNNGV. This CDR3 is built from 15 residues. V was cut by 6 bases and J by 4 bases, with 15 bases left in between.

The J gene is TRBJ1-6, the V gene TRBV5-3, with a possible D match to TRBD1 (5 bases). TRBV5-3 is classed as an ORF, of uncertain function. Between the trimmed V and J ends, which lost 2 bases and 1 base, there was a span of 25 bases. This CDR3 region has 21 residues. The CDR3 DNA sequence: TGTGCCAGAAGCTTCCTAACTCAAGCTCCCTCGGACACATCCTATAATTCACCCCTCCACTTT. Translated, it gives CARSFLTQAPSDTSYNSPLHF.

The V and J genes are TRBV29-1 and TRBJ2-1, with D perhaps matching TRBD2 (6 bases). The germline V and J ends were trimmed by 3 bases and 4 bases, with 13 bases remaining between them. The CDR3 totals 14 residues. CDR1 is SQVTM, CDR2 ANQGSEA, per germline. This CDR3 is CSVDHAGTYNEQFF. The DNA for the CDR3 is TGCAGCGTTGATCACGCCGGGACTTACAATGAGCAGTTCTTC.

The chain is built from TRBV9 and TRBJ2-3, with D possibly matching TRBD2 (5 bases). The CDR3 has 15 residues. Germline loops: CDR1 SGDLS, CDR2 YYNGEE. Between the trimmed V and J ends, which lost 4 bases and 0 bases, there was a span of 12 bases. The DNA for the CDR3 is TGTGCCAGCAGCAACGACTACGCTAGCACAGATACGCAGTATTTT. It encodes CASSNDYASTDTQYF.

The V gene is TRBV6-5, the J gene TRBJ1-2; TRBD1 aligns across 9 bases. The V gene end was trimmed by 7 bases and the J gene end by 7 bases; junction bases not matched to a gene: 13. CDR1 MNHEY and CDR2 SVGAGI come from the germline V gene. The CDR3 length is 15 residues. The CDR3 region has the DNA TGTGCCAGCATTCTACATCTAGGGACAGGGAGTGGCTACACCTTC. This sequence encodes CASILHLGTGSGYTF.

This rearrangement joins TRBV5-1 to TRBJ2-7, with 8 bases identical to TRBD1. The CDR3 is 18 residues long. CDR1 SGHRS and CDR2 YFSETQ come from the germline V gene. J lost 4 bases, V lost 3 bases, and 18 bases had no gene match. The DNA of the CDR3 is TGCGCCAGCAGCTCAGGGCTTTCGACAGGGGCCCTGGGTTACGAGCAGTACTTC. It yields the protein CASSSGLSTGALGYEQYF.

The genes are TRBV27 and TRBJ1-4; D is possibly TRBD1 (5 bases). The V and J ends lost 6 bases and 0 bases respectively, with 11 bases between them. This CDR3 has 15 amino acids. Germline loops: CDR1 MNHEY, CDR2 SMNVEV (reference sequence). Written as DNA, the CDR3 is TGTGCCAGCAGAGCTGACAGTGCAACTAATGAAAAACTGTTTTTT. This encodes CASRADSATNEKLFF.

This sequence joins TRBV6-5 and TRBJ2-3; D assignment may be TRBD1 or TRBD2 (5 bases each). The length of the CDR3 is 15 residues. Trimming removed 7 bases at V and 0 bases at J, with 14 bases between. CDR1 is MNHEY, CDR2 SVGAGI, per germline. As DNA, the CDR3 is TGTGCCAGCATTGGCGGTTGGGGGAGCACAGATACGCAGTATTTT. Protein: CASIGGWGSTDTQYF.

CDR3 sequence reads: CASSTGGLAKNIQYF. Here the CDR3 DNA reads TGTGCCAGCAGCACGGGGGGACTAGCCAAAAACATTCAGTACTTC. The rearrangement joins TRBV7-9 to TRBJ2-4, with TRBD2 identical over 7 bases. V lost 5 bases to trimming and J lost 0 bases; unmatched junction nucleotides: 4. This CDR3 has 15 residues. Germline V gene sequence: CDR1 SEHNR, CDR2 FQNEAQ (reference sequence).

This chain uses TRBV29-1 with TRBJ1-1; D is possibly TRBD1 (6 bases). Germline V CDR1 and CDR2: SQVTM, ANQGSEA. This CDR3 contains 12 residues. V dropped 4 bases and J dropped 0 bases, with 6 bases sitting between them. The CDR3 DNA is TGCAGCGTTGGACAGGTGAACACTGAAGCTTTCTTT. As protein: CSVGQVNTEAFF.

V is TRBV24-1 and J is TRBJ2-5; D might be TRBD2 (5 bases). The germline V and J ends were trimmed by 2 bases and 3 bases, with 12 bases remaining between them. Germline values: CDR1 KGHDR, CDR2 SFDVKD. This CDR3 is 15 amino acids long. The CDR3 here is CATSDSAVREETQYF. The DNA for the CDR3 is TGTGCCACCAGTGATTCGGCGGTGCGGGAAGAGACCCAGTACTTC.

This chain joins TRBV4-2 and TRBJ2-7; TRBD1 aligns across 7 bases. Germline V gives CDR1 LGHNA, CDR2 YNFKEQ. This CDR3 comprises 15 residues. V shed 0 bases, J shed 2 bases, and the junction held 4 bases outside the gene matches. The CDR3 sequence is CASSQEHRGPYEQYF. The DNA for the CDR3 is TGTGCCAGCAGCCAAGAACACAGGGGTCCCTACGAGCAGTACTTC.

The V and J genes are TRBV4-1 and TRBJ1-2; D is undetermined. This CDR3 spans 11 amino acids. Germline V CDR1 and CDR2: MGHRA, YSYEKL. V lost 0 bases, J lost 8 bases, and 4 bases lay in between. The CDR3 spells CASSQDQGYTF. In nucleotides, the CDR3 is TGCGCCAGCAGCCAAGATCAGGGCTACACCTTC.

The DNA for the CDR3 is TGCAGCGTTGGACTGGGATGGGCTTTCTTT. Translating gives CSVGLGWAFF. V and J are TRBV29-1 and TRBJ1-1; D gene uncertain. Germline values: CDR1 SQVTM, CDR2 ANQGSEA. The CDR3 is 10 amino acids. The V end lost 4 bases, the J end lost 11 bases, and 11 bases lay between the germline ends. The whole variable domain, filled in from reference TRBV29-1 and TRBJ1-1, reads SAVISQKPSRDICQRGTSLTIQCQVDSQVTMMFWYRQQPGQSLTLIATANQGSEATYESGFVIDKFPISRPNLTFSTLTVSNMSPEDSSIYLCSVGLGWAFFGQGTRLTVV.

The V call is TRBV7-3, the J call TRBJ2-7; TRBD1 matches at 12 bases. V trimming: 5 bases; J trimming: 6 bases; junction bases outside the gene matches: 2. The CDR3 contains 13 residues. Germline CDR1 SGHTA, CDR2 FQGTGA. This chain's CDR3 is CASSLGQGAEQYF. CDR3 DNA sequence: TGTGCCAGCAGCCTGGGACAGGGGGCCGAGCAGTACTTC.

The chain carries TRBV5-1 and TRBJ2-2; 9 nucleotides agree with TRBD1. The CDR3 spans 16 residues. CDR1 and CDR2 from the germline V gene are SGHRS and YFSETQ. The junction had 4 bases not matched to a gene; V was cut back by 4 bases and J by 0 bases. DNA of the CDR3: TGCGCCAGCAGCCGTACAGGGGGCGCGAACACCGGGGAGCTGTTTTTT. Translated, it gives CASSRTGGANTGELFF.